This T cell receptor (beta chain) came from a study of STAT5B mutations in CD4+ large granular lymphocyte leukemia (dated by TCRdb to between 2021 and 2022). With respect to the entire study: Among the healthy controls, the CDR3 'QG' motif was associated with a particular HLA allele. The purity of purified fractions was confirmed by flow cytometry on FACSCanto II or FACSVerse to exceed 95% among lymphocytes. TCRbeta repertoires of CD4+ T-cell large granular lymphocyte leukemia patients were compared with those of healthy blood donors. Broader findings and caveats from the paper: TRBV06-family usage was enriched among the top patient clones (8/27) compared with healthy controls (2/35). The data were not HLA-matched, and the relatively small sample size could explain the higher clonality seen in CD4+ compared with CD8+ T-LGLL. Main leukemic clonotypes were private to each patient, although under 30% appeared at low frequency in other patients' non-leukemic repertoires. Greater clonality appeared to be present in CD4-sorted patient repertoires than in healthy CD4+ repertoires, and the difference was retained after the putative leukemic clones were removed.

This clone was detected only once. This receptor's antigen is unknown. Base qualities were left out, and no much larger clone turns up one base away. TCRbeta rearrangements were sequenced from genomic DNA using the immunoSEQ assay at survey resolution. In the original analysis: A lowest detectable productive clonotype frequency of 2.59 x 10-5 was observed in the TCR sequencing data. Only productive TCRbeta rearrangements, meaning sequences that were complete and in-frame, were kept for the analyses. Sample clonality was computed as Simpson clonality in the immunoSEQ Analyzer version 3.0. Based on frequency, clones were grouped as very rare, small, medium, large (1-20%) or hyperexpanded (>20%). OLGA 1.2.3 estimated generation probabilities, VDJtools produced V-gene circos plots, VDJdb was queried for specificities, and GLIPH identified CDR3 motifs. The clones in this table, taken by TCRdb from immuneACCESS, are in-frame only. Not every clone is retained; where verified, under half of the shortfall comes from an unresolved V gene, and the cause of the rest is unknown. D and trimming come from the DNA, and the V and J calls and clone size come from that table. A total of tens of thousands of clones appear in this sample, approximately 86% of them only once. The ten largest clones represent 4.4% of the sample.

The CDR3 spans 15 residues, from the cysteine through the phenylalanine. Solely the CDR3 DNA is kept, with 45 bases framed from the first base. The germline V gene (reference sequence) yields MNHEY for CDR1 and SMNVEV for CDR2. V trim: 5 bases; J trim: 4 bases; unmatched bases: 8. Healthy controls were 37 blood donors whose buffy coats came from the Finnish Red Cross blood service. All TCR-sequenced material derived from peripheral blood: patient blood samples and healthy donor buffy coats. Ficoll-Hypaque gradient centrifugation was used to isolate peripheral blood mononuclear cells. CD4+ cells were purified magnetically from the buffy coats of healthy controls. The Gentra Puregene Cell and Tissue kit was used to extract genomic DNA, and a Qubit 2.0 fluorometer was used to measure the amount of genomic DNA.

This receptor was obtained from a human donor in good health. This chain is built from TRBV27 and TRBJ2-7, with 10 middle bases fitting TRBD2. The sample consisted of CD4+ T cells from blood buffy coats. The CDR3 protein is CASSPYSGRTYEQYF. The DNA is TGTGCCAGCAGTCCTTATAGCGGGAGGACTTACGAGCAGTACTTC.